These T cell receptor beta chains were read from a single sample in a study of cytomegalovirus exposure and HLA in healthy donors. Clones were read by immunoSEQ multiplex PCR, and TCRdb kept only the in-frame ones, dropping some. The repertoire holds under 200,000 clones, with more than 65% as singletons. Specimen: PBMCs. These receptors were taken from a woman aged 25 to 45 in good health and CMV-seropositive. Each CDR3 is given with its conserved first and last residue. Each record gives: D gene, V gene, CDR3 length, clone size, J gene, CDR3 DNA, CDR3 protein. The D gene is left open where the match is weak. Clone sizes are given selectively: once, few, many, or a class where the clone is expanded.

>.|TRBV18|15|.|TRBJ1-6
TGTGCCAGCTCACCAATTGCTGAGGGCAATTCACCCCTCCACTTT
CASSPIAEGNSPLHF
>TRBD2|TRBV7-9|14|once|TRBJ2-5
TGTGCCAGCAGGGCGGGGGGCCCTCAAGAGACCCAGTACTTC
CASRAGGPQETQYF
>.|TRBV20-1|11|once|TRBJ1-2
TGCAGTGCTGGACCGGGGAATGGCTACACCTTC
CSAGPGNGYTF
>.|TRBV5-1|14|few|TRBJ2-1
TGCGCCAGCAGACCAACGGGTTCCTACAATGAGCAGTTCTTC
CASRPTGSYNEQFF
>.|TRBV13|16|few|TRBJ1-2
TGTGCCAGCAGCTTCACGCAGGTGGACTCTAACTATGGCTACACCTTC
CASSFTQVDSNYGYTF
>.|TRBV7-9|11|.|TRBJ1-2
TGTGCCAGCAGCTTGCGGGATGGCTACACCTTC
CASSLRDGYTF
>TRBD2|TRBV6-6|15|.|TRBJ2-1
TGTGCCAGCAGTTACCCCCTAGCGGGAGGGAGTGAGCAGTTCTTC
CASSYPLAGGSEQFF
>.|TRBV10-2|12|.|TRBJ1-2
TGCGCCAGCACCGACAGGAACTATGGCTACACCTTC
CASTDRNYGYTF
>TRBD2|TRBV27|17|.|TRBJ2-2
TGTGCCAGCAGTTGGACTAGGCCTATATCGAACACCGGGGAGCTGTTTTTT
CASSWTRPISNTGELFF
>.|TRBV6-5|14|.|TRBJ2-5
TGTGCCAGCAGTTACTCGCAGGGAATCGGGACCCAGTACTTC
CASSYSQGIGTQYF
>.|TRBV7-8|12|.|TRBJ2-7
TGTGCCAGCAGACGGGGGTCCTACGAGCAGTACTTC
CASRRGSYEQYF
>.|TRBV6-5|15|.|TRBJ2-7
TGTGCCAGCAGTTTGGGCAGCCAACCCTCCTACGAGCAGTACTTC
CASSLGSQPSYEQYF
>TRBD1|TRBV6-5|13|.|TRBJ1-1
TGTGCCAGCAGTTACTCGACAACCAGGGGGGCTTTCTTT
CASSYSTTRGAFF
>.|TRBV29-1|16|.|TRBJ1-1
TGCAGCGTCCACCGAGGGGTGAACGGGAGAGGCACTGAAGCTTTCTTT
CSVHRGVNGRGTEAFF
>.|TRBV7-9|12|.|TRBJ2-1
TGTGCCAGCAGCTTCACAGGGTATGAGCAGTTCTTC
CASSFTGYEQFF
>.|TRBV7-9|14|.|TRBJ1-1
TGTTCCAGCAGCTTAGTACAGGGCGGCACTGAAGCTTTCTTT
CSSSLVQGGTEAFF
>TRBD1|TRBV6-5|13|.|TRBJ1-5
TGTGCCAGCAGGCAGGGGGCTGAGGGGCCCCAGCATTTT
CASRQGAEGPQHF
>TRBD1|TRBV6-6|12|few|TRBJ2-7
TGTGCCTATAGGGACAGGGATTTCGAGCAGTACTTC
CAYRDRDFEQYF
>TRBD2|TRBV6-5|15|.|TRBJ2-7
TGTGCCAGCAGAATCCCGACTAGCGAGGCCTACGAGCAGTACTTC
CASRIPTSEAYEQYF
>TRBD1|TRBV18|13|.|TRBJ1-1
TGTGCCAGCTCGGGACAGGAGAACACTGAAGCTTTCTTT
CASSGQENTEAFF
>.|TRBV4-1|14|.|TRBJ2-2
TGCGCCAGCAGCCAAGAGAAATTAGCCGGGGAGCTGTTTTTT
CASSQEKLAGELFF
>TRBD2|TRBV11-2|15|once|TRBJ2-1
TGTGCCAGCAACTCAATAGCGGGAGTACGGCGTGAGCAGTTCTTC
CASNSIAGVRREQFF
>.|TRBV11-2|15|.|TRBJ2-7
TGTGCCAGCAGTTTGAGCCAAAAGAGCTCCTACGAGCAGTACTTC
CASSLSQKSSYEQYF
>.|TRBV13|13|few|TRBJ2-7
TGTGCCAGCAGCTTACACAAGTACTACGAGCAGTACTTC
CASSLHKYYEQYF
>.|TRBV5-1|19|.|TRBJ1-4
TGCGCCAGCAGCTTGGGGGGGTCCGTCGGCGGGGGCTCCAATGAAAAACTGTTTTTT
CASSLGGSVGGGSNEKLFF
>.|TRBV27|14|.|TRBJ1-5
TGTGCCAGCAGTTTAATTTATAGCAATCAGCCCCAGCATTTT
CASSLIYSNQPQHF
>TRBD2|TRBV7-6|16|.|TRBJ2-2
TGTGCCAGCAGCGTGGGGACTAGCGGAAACACCGGGGAGCTGTTTTTT
CASSVGTSGNTGELFF